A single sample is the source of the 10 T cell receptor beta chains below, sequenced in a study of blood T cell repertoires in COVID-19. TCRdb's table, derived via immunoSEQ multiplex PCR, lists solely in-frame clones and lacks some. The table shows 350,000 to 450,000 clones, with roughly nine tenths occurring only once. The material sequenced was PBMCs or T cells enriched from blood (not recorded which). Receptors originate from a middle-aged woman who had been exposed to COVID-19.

The CDR3 here is CASRVRTGNQPQHF. The CDR3 nucleotides are TGTGCCAGCAGGGTTCGGACAGGGAATCAGCCCCAGCATTTT. This chain uses TRBV27 with TRBJ1-5, with 8 bases aligning to TRBD1. CDR3 length: 14 amino acids. Trimming removed 6 bases from V and 4 bases from J; junction bases left unmatched: 5. CDR1 and CDR2 (germline): MNHEY, SMNVEV (reference sequence).

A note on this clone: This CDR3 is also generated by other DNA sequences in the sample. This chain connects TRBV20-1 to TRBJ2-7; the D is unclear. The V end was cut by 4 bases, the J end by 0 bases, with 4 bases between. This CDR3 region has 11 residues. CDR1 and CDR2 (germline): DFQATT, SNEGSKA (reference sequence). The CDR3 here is CSATGSYEQYF. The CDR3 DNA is TGCAGTGCTACAGGCTCCTACGAGCAGTACTTC.

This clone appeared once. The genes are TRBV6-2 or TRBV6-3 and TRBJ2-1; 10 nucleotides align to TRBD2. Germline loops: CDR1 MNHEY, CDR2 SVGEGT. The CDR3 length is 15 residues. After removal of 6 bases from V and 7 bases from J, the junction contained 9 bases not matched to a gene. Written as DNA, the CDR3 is TGTGCCAGCAGACCTAGCGGGAGCCCCTCAAATGAGCAGTTCTTC. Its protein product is CASRPSGSPSNEQFF.

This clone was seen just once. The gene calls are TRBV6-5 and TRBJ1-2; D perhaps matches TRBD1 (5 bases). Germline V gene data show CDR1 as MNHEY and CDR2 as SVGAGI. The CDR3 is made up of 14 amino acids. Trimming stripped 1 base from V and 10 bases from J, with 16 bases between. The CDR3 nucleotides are TGTGCCAGCAGTTACTTATCCCCTGGACACGACTACACCTTC. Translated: CASSYLSPGHDYTF.

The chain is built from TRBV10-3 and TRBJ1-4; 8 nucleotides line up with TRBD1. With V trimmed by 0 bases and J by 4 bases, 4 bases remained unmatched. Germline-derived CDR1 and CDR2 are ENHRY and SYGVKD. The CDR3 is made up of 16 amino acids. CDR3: CAISESGTGNNEKLFF. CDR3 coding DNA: TGTGCCATCAGTGAGTCGGGGACAGGAAATAATGAAAAACTGTTTTTT.

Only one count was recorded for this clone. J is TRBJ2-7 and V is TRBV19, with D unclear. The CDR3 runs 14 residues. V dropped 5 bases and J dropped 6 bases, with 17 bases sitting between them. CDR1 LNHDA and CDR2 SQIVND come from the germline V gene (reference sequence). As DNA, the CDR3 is TGTGCCAGTAGTCCAAGAGACATTACTTCCGAGCAGTACTTC. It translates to CASSPRDITSEQYF.

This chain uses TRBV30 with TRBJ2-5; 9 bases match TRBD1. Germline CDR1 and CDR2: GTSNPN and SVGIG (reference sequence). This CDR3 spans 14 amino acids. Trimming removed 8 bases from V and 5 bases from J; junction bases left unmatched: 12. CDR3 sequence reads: CARRGQGLEETQYF. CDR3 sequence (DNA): TGTGCCCGCCGGGGACAGGGTTTGGAGGAGACCCAGTACTTC. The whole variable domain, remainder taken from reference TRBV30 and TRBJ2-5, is SQTIHQWPATLVQPVGSPLSLECTVEGTSNPNLYWYRQAAGRGLQLLFYSVGIGQISSEVPQNLSASRPQDRQFILSSKKLLLSDSGFYLCARRGQGLEETQYFGPGTRLLVL.

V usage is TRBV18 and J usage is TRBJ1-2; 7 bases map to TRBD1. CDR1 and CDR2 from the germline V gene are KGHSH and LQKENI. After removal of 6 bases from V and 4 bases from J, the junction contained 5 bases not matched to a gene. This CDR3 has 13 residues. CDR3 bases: TGTGCCAGCTCGCGGGACAGTGTCTATGGCTACACCTTC. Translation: CASSRDSVYGYTF.

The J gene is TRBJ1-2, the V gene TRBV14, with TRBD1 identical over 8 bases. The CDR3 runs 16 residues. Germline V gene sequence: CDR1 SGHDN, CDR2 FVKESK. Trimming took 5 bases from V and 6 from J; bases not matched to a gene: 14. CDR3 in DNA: TGTGCCAGCAGCAAGACAGGGGATAAAAAGAAAAATGGCTACACCTTC. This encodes CASSKTGDKKKNGYTF. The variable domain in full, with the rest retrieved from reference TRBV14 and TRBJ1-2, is EAGVTQFPSHSVIEKGQTVTLRCDPISGHDNLYWYRRVMGKEIKFLLHFVKESKQDESGMPNNRFLAERTGGTYSTLKVQPAELEDSGVYFCASSKTGDKKKNGYTFGSGTRLTVV.

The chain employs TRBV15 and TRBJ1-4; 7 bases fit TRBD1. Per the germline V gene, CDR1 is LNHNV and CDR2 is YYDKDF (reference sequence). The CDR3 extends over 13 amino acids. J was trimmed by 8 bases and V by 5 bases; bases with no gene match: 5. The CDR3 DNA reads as TGTGCCACCAGCCGAAGGACAGGCGAAAAACTGTTTTTT. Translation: CATSRRTGEKLFF.